The present TCR beta chain was sequenced within a study of cytomegalovirus exposure and HLA in healthy donors (dated by TCRdb to 2017 to 2019). As for the study more broadly: An earlier analysis of approximately 590 of the donors reported 250 to 300 Gb of sequence data and 117 million unique TCR beta sequences from approximately 180 million T cells. About 280 gigabases of sequencing data and 75 million to 85 million unique TCR sequences made up an early release that covered around 640 HLA-typed donors. Of the approximately 400 genotyped donors, 70% to 90% were placed in the genetic ancestry cluster associated with self-reported Caucasian donors. The study aimed to test whether cataloging public T cell receptors could reveal signatures of past pathogen exposure. Using immunosequencing, the study profiled T cell repertoires from 666 subjects and related those repertoires to cytomegalovirus serostatus. A separate validation cohort of roughly 110 different subjects was used in addition to the 666-subject first cohort. To predict cytomegalovirus infection status, the study brought together high-throughput TCR immunosequencing, statistical association of individual TCRs with disease status, and machine learning. To study patterns of TCR occurrence, a later analysis re-analyzed previously published TCR beta repertoires from several hundred donors and added high-resolution HLA genotyping. In the later analysis, no new phenotypic data were used to find candidate immune exposures; instead, reliance was placed on TCR beta sequences and their occurrence across donors. An earlier analysis of several hundred of the donors used high-throughput TCR beta sequencing to judge whether each TCR beta V gene segment behaved as functional or pseudogenic. Donor age, sex, ethnicity and CMV serostatus were compiled alongside the repertoire data. A later genetic analysis took genome-wide SNP genotypes for about 55% of the 666 donors and used that subset as a discovery cohort. Every discovery cohort repertoire had been produced on one sequencing platform. Both class I and class II loci were covered by HLA typing, at four-digit resolution. Typing coverage varied by locus: about 629-640 donors for A, B, C, DRB1 and DQB1; 500 to 550 for DQA1; 606 for DPA1; more than 450 for DPB1. Roughly 5 DR-DQ haplotypes were treated as single units for association and clustering because of strong linkage in the cohort. On average, 235,054 unique TCR beta nucleotide sequences were sequenced per donor among several hundred genotyped donors of the cohort, with 15% to 20% of those sequences being non-productive.

In total, roughly 670 healthy bone marrow donors made up the cohort. At the time of sampling, all cohort members were nominally healthy, though unrecorded immune exposures were likely present. The donor tested CMV seropositive, placing the donor among the approximately 290 seropositive members of the cohort. A peripheral blood sample was collected from each donor, and TCR beta sequencing was performed on peripheral blood mononuclear cells. The Qiagen DNeasy Blood Extraction Kit was used to extract genomic DNA from the blood cell samples. Based on the germline V gene, the CDR1 and CDR2 sequences are SGHVS and FQNEAQ. Trimming removed 2 bases from V and 1 base from J; the gene matches leave 10 bases unexplained. Counted from cysteine to phenylalanine, this CDR3 has 18 amino acids. The kept DNA is CDR3 alone, 54 bases in frame from the first base. Libraries were prepared through the immunoSEQ multiplex PCR assay. The multiplex PCR relied on a mix of 60 forward primers for TCR Vbeta segments and 13 reverse primers for TCR Jbeta segments. The CDR3 region of rearranged TCR beta genes was amplified from genomic DNA with a multiplex PCR assay. The amplified TCR beta libraries were sequenced on the Illumina HiSeq System as 87-base-pair reads. As for the authors' bioinformatics: In a later analysis, roughly 80 million unique TCR beta chains were counted across the 500 to 850 repertoires, and roughly 10 million of these chains were shared by at least two donors. A nearest-neighbor algorithm error-corrected the raw reads and collapsed the reads into unique sequences, merging closely related sequences to remove PCR and sequencing errors. CDR3 sequences were aligned to IMGT reference sequences to assign V, D and J gene segments. For a sequence to be retained, a match of at least six nucleotides was required to both a V gene segment and a J gene segment. Rearrangements were called productive when the CDR3 lacked stop codons and stayed in frame with V and J; all others were non-productive. CDR3 was defined by IMGT convention, running from the second conserved V-encoded cysteine to the conserved J-encoded phenylalanine. The earlier analysis of some 580 of the donors excluded any sequence lacking an unambiguous match to a single V gene segment. An earlier analysis of under 750 of the donors called V segments functional above 56.7% productive rearrangements and segregating when the between-donor standard deviation exceeded 5%. A statistical classification framework was built to diagnose cytomegalovirus status from the catalog of TCR beta chain sequences. In a later analysis, V and J genes were assigned by comparing TCR nucleotide sequences against IMGT/GENE-DB human TR gene sequences. In a later analysis, CDR3 sequences and most-parsimonious VDJ recombination scenarios were assigned using the TCRdist pipeline. A later analysis defined each TCR beta chain by its CDR3 amino acid sequence plus V-gene family, and excluded reads lacking a unique V-gene family. A later analysis removed several hundred highly shared, low-generation-probability nucleotide sequences to deal with suspected cross-contamination and a sequencing artifact. A later analysis calculated a clonal expansion index for each public chain from normalized within-repertoire ranks of inferred template counts. A later analysis computed generation probabilities with a VDJ recombination model fitted to out-of-frame rearrangements, and checked the results against IGoR. A later analysis scored TCR-TCR, TCR-HLA and TCR-CMV co-occurrence with hypergeometric tests, applying a repertoire-size bias correction to TCR pairs. A later analysis estimated false discovery rates by permuting HLA or CMV assignments 20 times. In a later analysis, co-occurring TCRs were grouped using DBSCAN, and TCRdist sequence similarity was added for clustering within HLA-allele-positive subsets. Repertoires with fewer than 30,000 or more than 120,000 public chains, plus five repertoires with anomalous nucleotide sharing, were excluded from co-occurrence clustering. In its TCRdb copy, this immuneACCESS table keeps in-frame sequences only and misses some clones. Where compared with another copy, unresolved V genes explain less than half of these, and the others have no known cause. The DNA was the basis for D and trimming; V, J and clone size are from that table. The sample table holds 200,000 or so clones, of which roughly four fifths were seen once. The ten largest clonotypes hold 6.5% of the sample.

What the work shows at the level of the full study, not this receptor alone: A later genetic analysis reported fewer N-insertions in productive TCRs among donors in an Asian-associated ancestry cluster than the 666-donor mean. Broadly in line with IMGT annotations, most TCR beta V segments showed up in productive rearrangements about 87% or about 30% of the time in an earlier analysis of several hundred of the donors. The sequencing pipeline was judged likely to have produced a cluster of highly shared sequence variants as a technical artifact. Because HLA typing was missing for some donors at each locus, association tests included only the typed subset. Strong co-occurrence of HLA alleles, especially DR and DQ, made assigning TCR associations to individual alleles difficult. Most TCR sequences were observed very rarely across donors, whereas some public TCRs were present in many individuals. Some IMGT-functional V segments, including TRBV6-2 and TRBV6-3, could not be told apart with the 87-base-pair reads, so those segments were excluded. A later analysis found that TCR association rates varied across HLA loci, with DRB1 alleles showing the most associated TCRs and HLA-C alleles the fewest. An association between a missense DCLRE1C variant and V-gene and J-gene trimming of TCR beta chains was found in a later genetic analysis and replicated in an independent cohort. According to the authors, the approach could potentially be generalized to other disease states and immunological phenotypes. The study gave a list of under 200 TCR beta chains associated with cytomegalovirus. A later analysis found that most CMV-associated TCR beta chains appeared HLA-restricted, with HLA associations seemingly driven largely by CMV exposure. Three of the identified cytomegalovirus-associated TCR beta chains were confirmed in vitro to be specific for cytomegalovirus antigens. Specific HLA alleles were associated with 15,000 to 20,000 TCR beta sequences at a false discovery rate of 0.05 in a later analysis. Because counts were too low, about 15 rarely observed V segments, including chromosome 9 orphons, were left out of the earlier analysis of over 550 of the donors. The classifier was reported to diagnose cytomegalovirus status with high specificity and sensitivity in both the original and validation cohorts. Linkage disequilibrium might explain the correlated functional status among segregating V segments, but an unknown experimental factor could not be excluded. Roughly uniform sequencing depth across donors was assumed in presence/absence analyses, although this assumption may not hold. A later analysis reported that several top co-occurrence clusters appeared linked to parvovirus B19, influenza, CMV and Epstein-Barr virus. Immune exposure information for the cohort was limited to CMV serostatus. The cohort was sequenced for TCR beta chains only, and without alpha or paired-chain data the features that could be detected were limited. A later analysis found that HLA-associated TCR beta chains were more clonally expanded and had lower generation probabilities than equally common non-associated chains. A further reported finding was that TCR beta sequences accurately predicted the HLA-A and HLA-B alleles for most subjects in the first cohort.

Note on this clone: Its antigen is unknown. The record has no base qualities; no much larger clone is one base away.

This sequence originates from a woman aged 45-59 years in good health and CMV-seropositive. The chain employs TRBV7-8 and TRBJ2-5, with 10 central nucleotides matching TRBD2. The specimen sequenced was PBMCs. The sequenced DNA: TGTGCCAGCAGCTTATCAGGACTAGCGGTTGGGATCCAAGAGACCCAGTACTTC. It codes for CASSLSGLAVGIQETQYF.